The clone carrying this T cell receptor beta chain has ten or more counts. Its specificity is not known. TCRdb re-called the reads through MiXCR, storing one row per CDR3 protein. The table lists around 440,000 distinct CDR3 sequences, around 11% of them singletons. This sample was taken from a study of T cell repertoires in cytomegalovirus infection. Study in general: CMV infection plus the matching HLA type was flagged by public TCR beta signatures. Whole-study findings and limits: The cumulative frequency of public TCR beta families identified carriers of CMV plus the relevant HLA. In two of eight donors, the top clonotype was HLA-C-restricted CMV-specific.

This clonotype originated in a human donor in good health (CMV status not recorded). Some clones in this sample may be carry-over from other donors' samples. Material: PBMCs.

The CDR3 DNA follows: TGTGCCAGTAGCGACCGGGACACGAAGTACTTC. Encoded protein: CASSDRDTKYF. The rearrangement uses TRBV19 and TRBJ2-7; perhaps TRBD1 as D (6 bases). The V end was cut by 6 bases, the J end by 11 bases, with 14 bases between. The CDR3 runs to 11 residues. CDR1 LNHDA and CDR2 SQIVND come from the germline V gene (reference sequence).